Below, one T cell receptor beta chain is given with its context. In this sample, this clone turned up a few times. Its antigen is still unknown. Base qualities are not provided; no much larger clone lies one nucleotide away. These data come from a study of T cell responses to AZD1222 COVID-19 vaccine (dated by TCRdb to the early 2020s). About the investigation overall: Because spike-specific TCR depth and breadth did not differ between the two schedules, AZD1222 recipients who got a second dose at roughly 4 weeks were pooled with those who got a second dose at roughly 12 weeks. TCR sequencing was performed for roughly 240 trial participants, of whom about 200 were given two doses of AZD1222 and some 25 were given two doses of MenACWY control vaccine. Trial participants were enrolled into age subgroups of 18-55, 56-69 and 70-plus years, which contained approximately 150, 28 and 58 TCR-sequenced participants, respectively.

The CDR3 regions of human TCRbeta chains were analyzed by immunosequencing. The study's processing was this. Repertoire TCRs were matched against a reference library of SARS-CoV-2-specific TCRs generated with the MIRA antigen-specificity platform. Breadth was defined as the fraction of unique TCRs that were SARS-CoV-2-associated. Depth was defined as the fraction of total T cells that were SARS-CoV-2-associated. Using the MIRA data, each spike-specific TCR was assigned both to the spike region to which the TCR was reactive and to a CD4 or CD8 class. Log10-transformed breadth and depth values were compared by one-way ANOVA with Sidak's multiple comparisons tests. In its TCRdb copy, this immuneACCESS table keeps in-frame sequences only and misses some clones. Where compared with another copy, unresolved V genes explain less than half of these, and the others have no known cause. V and J calls and clone size are as listed in that table; D and trimming were resolved from the DNA. This sample has around 78,000 clones in its table, and about nine tenths of those were observed once. 24% of the sample rests with the top ten.

Beyond this particular receptor, the publication reports: Nearly half of unique spike-specific TCRs reportedly recognized epitopes outside regions mutated in the B.1.351 and B.1.1.7 variants. In the small 56-69-year group, the increase in depth fell short of significance, most likely because of low power. Participants were mostly white British and included more females than males, and it was suggested by the authors that clonal diversity may have been underestimated. The whole spike protein was spanned by vaccine-associated CD4 TCRs, and dominant responses were seen in regions 160-218 and 743-854. No day 14 peak-response samples were available, so repertoires were characterized only after the peak T cell response. Conclusions about previously exposed vaccinees are limited because only five or six AZD1222 recipients were SARS-CoV-2 seropositive at baseline. A significant rise in spike-specific TCR breadth and depth was observed after two AZD1222 doses relative to day 0 and relative to MenACWY recipients.

The meaning of the sample's time point label: baseline before first vaccination. Samples from vaccinated people were obtained from the UK trials COV001 and COV002, which included a single-blind randomized controlled phase 2/3 trial of AZD1222 (ChAdOx1 nCoV-19) in healthy adults. For TCRbeta chain sequencing, PBMC samples from trial participants were taken at day 0 and at day 28 after the second dose. CDR1 and CDR2, looked up from the germline V gene, are SGHTA and FQGNSA. From the cysteine up to the phenylalanine, the CDR3 has a length of 13 residues. The only DNA kept is the CDR3, 39 bases in frame from the first base. The germline ends are 10 bases apart after V is trimmed by 5 bases and J by 6 bases.

Sequencing was performed on peripheral blood, taken on day 0 of AZD1222 vaccination. The chain employs TRBV7-2 and TRBJ2-2; the D gene cannot be named for sure. This clonotype originated in an adult in good health. The nucleotide sequence is TGTGCCAGCAGCCCACCCCCCCCCGGGGAGCTGTTTTTT. It translates as CASSPPPPGELFF.